One sample yielded the 14 T cell receptor beta chains listed below, sequenced in a study of T-cell reconstitution after alpha-beta-depleted transplantation in children. Construction of the TCRbeta library involved unique molecular identifiers. TCRdb analysed the PCR reads with MiXCR anew, one entry per CDR3 protein. The data show about 200,000 distinct CDR3 sequences, with 6.3% seen just once and 4.5% held by the top ten. Sequencing used PBMCs, obtained before TCRalphabeta/CD19-depleted stem cell transplant. The receptors come from a girl younger than two with combined immunodeficiency, due to receive a stem cell transplant.

This clonotype was seen repeatedly, ten times or more. In nucleotides, the CDR3 is TGTGCCAGCAGTTTTTCCCTAATAGGTTCGGCCTACAATGAGCAGTTCTTC. Protein: CASSFSLIGSAYNEQFF. The chain couples TRBV27 to TRBJ2-1; the D is unclear. V was pared by 3 bases and J by 2 bases, with 17 bases between. The V gene's germline CDR1 is MNHEY and CDR2 SMNVEV (reference sequence). The CDR3 covers 17 residues.

At least ten counts were recorded for this clonotype. This chain connects TRBV12-3 or TRBV12-4 to TRBJ1-2, with unresolved D. The CDR3 loop spans 15 amino acids. Trimming cost V 3 bases and J 0 bases, with 11 bases left between them. CDR3 coding DNA: TGTGCCAGCAGTTTTGGGCACCCTTCTAACTATGGCTACACCTTC. It specifies CASSFGHPSNYGYTF.

This clonotype was counted at least ten times. This chain links TRBV5-6 with TRBJ2-1; D not resolved. Germline CDR1 reads SGHDT; CDR2 reads YYEEEE. The length of the CDR3 is 13 residues. V was cut by 1 base and J by 7 bases, with 9 bases left in between. The CDR3 reads CASSLIPPNEQFF. Written as DNA, the CDR3 is TGTGCCAGCAGCTTGATACCGCCGAATGAGCAGTTCTTC.

There are many counts of this clonotype. Relative to the germline gene, one junction end is altered; a read error may explain this. The V gene is TRBV29-1, the J gene TRBJ2-3; D is ambiguous. The CDR3 length is 11 residues. The germline V gene has CDR1 SQVTM and CDR2 ANQGSEA. CDR3 sequence reads: CSVEFTYTQYF. In DNA form, the CDR3 reads TGCAGCGTTGAATTCACATATACGCAGTATTTT.

This clonotype was seen at least ten times. Written as DNA, the CDR3 is TGTGCCAGCAGCCTTCCGGGGGTGTCAGATACGCAGTATTTT. Amino acid sequence: CASSLPGVSDTQYF. The chain is built from TRBV6-2 or TRBV6-3 and TRBJ2-3; a weak D match, TRBD2 (6 bases). The CDR3 covers 14 residues. The germline V gene has CDR1 MNHEY and CDR2 SVGEGT. Trimming stripped 6 bases from V and 4 bases from J, with 14 bases between.

This clonotype was recorded many times. The chain recombines TRBV29-1 with TRBJ2-2, with 7 bases identical to TRBD1. V shed 6 bases and J 4 bases; nucleotides not matched to a gene: 8. CDR3 length equals 14 residues. Germline V gene sequence: CDR1 SQVTM, CDR2 ANQGSEA. CDR3 residues: CSVTPTGTTGELFF. In nucleotides, the CDR3 is TGCAGCGTCACACCGACAGGGACCACCGGGGAGCTGTTTTTT.

This clonotype was seen a few times. The chain joins TRBV5-1 to TRBJ2-2, with D hard to call. This CDR3 contains 14 residues. With 4 bases removed from V and 3 bases from J, the gap between germline ends came to 10 bases. Germline V lookup: CDR1 SGHRS, CDR2 YFSETQ. CDR3 sequence (DNA): TGCGCCAGCAGCCCGCCATTGGACACCGGGGAGCTGTTTTTT. Residues: CASSPPLDTGELFF.

The V gene is TRBV4-3, the J gene TRBJ2-2; TRBD1 aligns across 11 bases. The junction had 1 base not matched to a gene; V was cut back by 1 base and J by 3 bases. The CDR3 covers 16 residues. Germline V CDR1 and CDR2: LGHNA, YSLEER. The DNA for the CDR3 is TGCGCCAGCAGCCAAGGGACAGGGGGCTACACCGGGGAGCTGTTTTTT. It yields the protein CASSQGTGGYTGELFF.

This clonotype appeared many times. The J gene is TRBJ2-5, the V gene TRBV6-1; 10 bases fit TRBD1. This CDR3 is 13 amino acids long. In germline, CDR1 is MNHNS, CDR2 SASEGT. Unmatched junction bases numbered 9, after V lost 6 bases and J lost 11 bases. The CDR3, as DNA: TGTGCCAGCAGGACAGGGGGCCCAGCCAGTCAGTACTTC. It specifies CASRTGGPASQYF.

This clonotype was observed many times. The genes are TRBV28 and TRBJ2-1; D not certain. The CDR3 has 10 residues. The V gene lost 5 bases and the J gene lost 7 bases, with 3 bases spanning the gap. The germline V gene has CDR1 MDHEN and CDR2 SYDVKM. DNA for the CDR3: TGTGCCAGCAGTCGAAATGAGCAGTTCTTC. Translating gives CASSRNEQFF.

This clonotype has a count of ten or more. The J gene is TRBJ2-7, the V gene TRBV29-1, with 10 bases that match TRBD1. V shed 7 bases and J 3 bases; nucleotides not matched to a gene: 6. The CDR3 length is 13 residues. The germline CDR1 and CDR2 sequences are SQVTM and ANQGSEA. CDR3 nucleotides: TGCAGCGCAGCCGGGACAGGGGACTACGAGCAGTACTTC. Its translation: CSAAGTGDYEQYF.

This clonotype was counted at least ten times. This rearrangement joins TRBV2 to TRBJ2-3; D gene unclear. Germline CDR1 and CDR2: SNHLY and FYNNEI. This CDR3 has 11 residues. The V gene lost 6 bases and the J gene lost 6 bases, with 7 bases spanning the gap. The CDR3 DNA sequence: TGTGCCAGCAGCGGTAGGGATACGCAGTATTTT. Translated, it gives CASSGRDTQYF.

This clonotype was picked up many times. V and J are TRBV10-3 and TRBJ1-2, with no clear D. The CDR3 is 13 residues long. Germline V CDR1 and CDR2: ENHRY, SYGVKD. Trimming shortened V by 1 base and J by 14 bases, and 17 bases separated the two germline ends. The CDR3 here is CAISELNGARETF. Written as DNA, the CDR3 is TGTGCCATCAGTGAGTTGAACGGCGCTAGGGAGACCTTC.

This clonotype appeared many times. The chain's CDR3 is CSVGKSGQRNNEQFF. The CDR3 coding sequence is TGCAGCGTTGGCAAATCCGGACAGCGAAACAATGAGCAGTTCTTC. The chain employs TRBV29-1 and TRBJ2-1; a possible D gene is TRBD1 (6 bases). With 4 bases removed from V and 5 bases from J, the gap between germline ends came to 18 bases. Germline lookup yields CDR1 SQVTM and CDR2 ANQGSEA. This CDR3 has 15 amino acids.